The subject of this entry is one T cell receptor beta chain. TCRdb keeps only in-frame clones here, not all; method: immunoSEQ multiplex PCR. The sample contains more than 200,000 clones, about 87% of which appear only once. The entry originates in a study of blood T cell repertoires in COVID-19. Whole-study context: PBMCs, B-cell-depleted T cells, or T cells provided the cDNA or gDNA that made up the material.

J gave up 0 bases and V 6 bases, and 15 bases lay outside the gene matches. The germline CDR1 and CDR2 sequences are MNHEY and SMNVEV (reference sequence). This CDR3 comprises 19 residues. This receptor was taken from a man in his 70s with acute or convalescent COVID-19. V is TRBV27 and J is TRBJ2-7; 12 positions agree with TRBD1. The sample taken for sequencing was peripheral blood. The CDR3 sequence is CASSRHRGQGAISSYEQYF. The DNA for the CDR3 is TGTGCCAGCAGCCGTCACAGGGGACAGGGGGCCATTAGCTCCTACGAGCAGTACTTC.